This TCR beta chain stems from a study of CD8 T cells in Susac syndrome (dated by TCRdb to about 2019). With regard to the full study: Of the Susac syndrome patients who were sequenced, five or six had clinically active disease and roughly 8 were in clinical remission. At the time of blood withdrawal, Susac syndrome patients were either therapy-naive, taking corticosteroids (with some also receiving IVIg), or on IVIg alone. Repertoire sequencing was used to test whether CD8+ T cell activation and differentiation in Susac syndrome was antigen driven.

CDR1 MNHNS and CDR2 SASEGT were looked up in the germline V gene. Reading from cysteine to phenylalanine, the CDR3 counts 17 amino acids. Of all the DNA, just the CDR3 is kept, 51 bases in frame from base 1. V and J are trimmed by 5 bases and 0 bases, and the gene matches miss 8 bases of the junction. As to this clonotype: Which antigen it targets is not known. No base-level quality is on record; no much larger clone is a single base apart.

RNA was extracted with the RNeasy kit and about 0.45 to 1 ug was reverse transcribed using random hexamers. The immunoSEQ multiplex PCR assay, covering 54 Vbeta and 13 Jbeta segments, was used to amplify TCR beta CDR3 regions. To correct PCR amplification bias, a synthetic template baseline was used for both primer optimization and computational correction. The paper's data handling went like this. Reads were assigned to V, D and J genes according to IMGT and analyzed in immunoSEQ Analyzer, with only productive sequences retained. To calculate clonality, Shannon entropy was normalized by log2 of the number of productive unique sequences and then subtracted from one. For each patient and control, public and private clones were evaluated within the 100 most prevalent clones. A clone was defined as Susac-specific if it was absent from the healthy and MS cohorts, from over 1,000 published viral clones and from other ImmuneACCESS disease sequences. TCRdb applied fastp at Q25 and MiXCR to the public reads, then kept only in-frame beta chains. Every entry covers one CDR3 protein and lists the most common genes and DNA from its rows. These V and J calls rely on TCRdb rather than the paper's analysis. Present in this sample are under 200,000 distinct CDR3 sequences, 94% of which were seen just once. 0.12% of the sample goes to the ten largest clones.

The research as a whole found: The study acknowledged that relatively few individuals were included in the TCR sequencing and HLA analysis. In the CD4+ T cell repertoire of Susac syndrome patients, clonal expansion was not detected.

Peripheral blood CD8+ and CD4+ T cells from healthy donors, Susac syndrome patients and multiple sclerosis patients were profiled using high-throughput TCR beta sequencing. Recently defined diagnostic criteria for definite or probable disease were met by the Susac syndrome patients. CD8+ TEMRA cells were enriched by FACS, while bulk CD8+ and CD4+ T cells were purified by magnetic negative isolation. Blood was collected in EDTA tubes and processed within 24 hours, with PBMCs isolated through density gradient centrifugation. PBMCs destined for TCR sequencing were cryopreserved in liquid nitrogen and later thawed in a 37 °C water bath. A purity of at least 90% was achieved for sorted or isolated CD4+, CD8+ and CD8+ TEMRA cells.

The material sequenced was CD4+ T cells from PBMCs. The sequence was collected from a human donor with Susac syndrome. The sequence links TRBV6-1 to TRBJ2-3; 10 nucleotides in the junction match TRBD2. The CDR3 protein is CASSRAGGPTSTDTQYF. In nucleotide form, the sequence is TGTGCCAGCAGTAGAGCGGGGGGGCCTACTAGCACAGATACGCAGTATTTT.